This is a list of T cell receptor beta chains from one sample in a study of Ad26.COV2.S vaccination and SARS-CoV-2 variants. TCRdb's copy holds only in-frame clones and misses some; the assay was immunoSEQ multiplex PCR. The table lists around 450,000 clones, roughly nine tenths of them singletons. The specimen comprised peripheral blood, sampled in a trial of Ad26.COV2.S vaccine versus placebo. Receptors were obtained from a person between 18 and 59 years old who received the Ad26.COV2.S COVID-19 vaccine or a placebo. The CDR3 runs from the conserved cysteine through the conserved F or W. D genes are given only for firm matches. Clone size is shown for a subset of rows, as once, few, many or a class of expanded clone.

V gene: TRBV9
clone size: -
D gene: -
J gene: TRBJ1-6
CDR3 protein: CASSVQNNSPLHF
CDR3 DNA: TGTGCCAGCAGCGTACAGAACAATTCACCCCTCCACTTT

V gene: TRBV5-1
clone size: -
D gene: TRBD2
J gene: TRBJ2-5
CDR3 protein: CASSHGTSGEETQYF
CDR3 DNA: TGCGCCAGCAGCCACGGGACTAGCGGTGAAGAGACCCAGTACTTC

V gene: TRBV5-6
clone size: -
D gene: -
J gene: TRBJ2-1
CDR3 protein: CASGPPTGEQFF
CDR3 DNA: TGTGCCAGCGGGCCACCTACGGGTGAGCAGTTCTTC

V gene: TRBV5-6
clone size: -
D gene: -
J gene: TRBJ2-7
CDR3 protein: CASSLAGSPHEQYF
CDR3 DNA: TGTGCCAGCAGCTTGGCCGGGTCCCCGCACGAGCAGTACTTC

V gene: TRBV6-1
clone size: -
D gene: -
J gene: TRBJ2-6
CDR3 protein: CASSEFWGSGANVLTF
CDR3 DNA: TGTGCCAGCAGTGAATTCTGGGGCTCTGGGGCCAACGTCCTGACTTTC

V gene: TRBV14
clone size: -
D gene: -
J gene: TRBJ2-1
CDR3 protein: CASSQELSGYEQFF
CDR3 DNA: TGTGCCAGCAGCCAAGAACTATCGGGCTATGAGCAGTTCTTC

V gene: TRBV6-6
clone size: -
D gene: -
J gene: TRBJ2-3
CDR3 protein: CASSSGTTDTQYF
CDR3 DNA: TGTGCCAGCAGCTCGGGAACCACAGATACGCAGTATTTT

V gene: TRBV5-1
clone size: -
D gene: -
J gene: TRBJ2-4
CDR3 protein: CASSLFPLGDGGIQYF
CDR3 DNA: TGCGCCAGCAGCTTGTTTCCACTGGGCGATGGAGGCATTCAGTACTTC

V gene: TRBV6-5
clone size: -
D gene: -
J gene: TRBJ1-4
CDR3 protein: CASSYELSTYNEKLFF
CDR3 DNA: TGTGCCAGCAGTTATGAACTCTCAACATATAATGAAAAACTGTTTTTT

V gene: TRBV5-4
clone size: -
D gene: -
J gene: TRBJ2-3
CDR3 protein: CASSAERGTDTQYF
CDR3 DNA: TGTGCCAGCAGCGCAGAACGAGGCACAGATACGCAGTATTTT

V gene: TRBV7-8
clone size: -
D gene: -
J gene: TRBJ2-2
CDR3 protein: CASRWGRNTGELFF
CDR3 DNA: TGTGCCAGCAGGTGGGGCCGCAACACCGGGGAGCTGTTTTTT

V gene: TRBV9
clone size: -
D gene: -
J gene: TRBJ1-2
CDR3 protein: CASSLGLAPYTF
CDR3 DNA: TGTGCCAGCAGCCTAGGACTGGCCCCATACACCTTC

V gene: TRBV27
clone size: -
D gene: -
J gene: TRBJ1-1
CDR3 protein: CASSLLQGNTEAFF
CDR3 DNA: TGTGCCAGCAGTCTCCTACAGGGCAACACTGAAGCTTTCTTT

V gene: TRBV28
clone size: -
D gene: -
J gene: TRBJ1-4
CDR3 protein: CASSLQGTATNEKLFF
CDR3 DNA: TGTGCCAGCAGTTTGCAGGGGACCGCAACTAATGAAAAACTGTTTTTT

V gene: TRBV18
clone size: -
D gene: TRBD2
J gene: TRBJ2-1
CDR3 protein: CASSPWRTSGRIRSSNEQFF
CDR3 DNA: TGTGCCAGCTCACCATGGCGAACTAGCGGGAGGATCAGGAGTTCCAATGAGCAGTTCTTC

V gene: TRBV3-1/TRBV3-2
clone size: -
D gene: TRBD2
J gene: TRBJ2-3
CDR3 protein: CASSHGGGRDTQYF
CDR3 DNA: TGTGCCAGCAGCCACGGCGGGGGGAGGGATACGCAGTATTTT

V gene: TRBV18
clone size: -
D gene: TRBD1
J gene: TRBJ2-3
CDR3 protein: CASSPTGNTDTQYF
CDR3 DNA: TGTGCCAGCTCACCGACAGGGAACACAGATACGCAGTATTTT

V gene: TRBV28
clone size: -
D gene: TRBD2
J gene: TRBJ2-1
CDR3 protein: CASSFLAGDYNEQFF
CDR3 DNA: TGTGCCAGCAGTTTTCTAGCGGGGGACTACAATGAGCAGTTCTTC

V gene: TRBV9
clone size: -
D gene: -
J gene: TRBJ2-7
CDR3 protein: CASSPGHLLEQYF
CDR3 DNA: TGTGCCAGCAGCCCTGGACACCTTTTAGAGCAGTACTTC

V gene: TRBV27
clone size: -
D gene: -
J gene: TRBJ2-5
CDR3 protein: CASSWSSGETQYF
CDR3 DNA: TGTGCCAGCAGTTGGAGCTCCGGAGAGACCCAGTACTTC

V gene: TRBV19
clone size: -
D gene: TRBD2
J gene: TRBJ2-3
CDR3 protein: CVPGPLEVAGAPDTQYF
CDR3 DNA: TGTGTTCCGGGGCCCTTGGAGGTAGCGGGGGCACCAGATACGCAGTATTTT

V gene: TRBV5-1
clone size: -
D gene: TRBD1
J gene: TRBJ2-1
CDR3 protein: CASSSSGTEYNEQFF
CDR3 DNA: TGCGCCAGCAGCTCCTCCGGGACAGAATACAATGAGCAGTTCTTC

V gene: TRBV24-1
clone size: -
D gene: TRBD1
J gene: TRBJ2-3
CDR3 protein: CATSNPTGQDTQYF
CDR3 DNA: TGTGCCACCAGTAACCCGACAGGGCAAGATACGCAGTATTTT

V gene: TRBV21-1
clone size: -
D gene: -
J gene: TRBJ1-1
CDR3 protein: CASSAEGAGATEAFF
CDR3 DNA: TGTGCCAGCAGCGCGGAGGGAGCAGGGGCCACTGAAGCTTTCTTT

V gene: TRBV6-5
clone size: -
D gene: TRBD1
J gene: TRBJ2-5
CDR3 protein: CASSVWTGKETQYF
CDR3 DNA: TGTGCCAGCAGCGTCTGGACAGGGAAAGAGACCCAGTACTTC

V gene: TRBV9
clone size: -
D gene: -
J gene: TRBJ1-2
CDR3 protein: CASSVVPDRTYGYTF
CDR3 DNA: TGTGCCAGCAGCGTAGTACCGGACCGAACCTATGGCTACACCTTC

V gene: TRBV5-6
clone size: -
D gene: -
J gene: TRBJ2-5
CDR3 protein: CASSFVLTDQETQYF
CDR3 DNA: TGTGCCAGCAGCTTCGTTCTCACAGACCAAGAGACCCAGTACTTC

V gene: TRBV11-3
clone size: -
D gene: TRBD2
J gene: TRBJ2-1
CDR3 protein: CASSHEGGGVYEQFF
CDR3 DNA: TGTGCCAGCAGCCATGAGGGCGGGGGTGTCTATGAGCAGTTCTTC

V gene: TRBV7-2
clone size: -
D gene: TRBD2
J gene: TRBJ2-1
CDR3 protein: CASSPLAGMNNEQFF
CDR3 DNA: TGTGCCAGCAGCCCACTAGCGGGGATGAACAATGAGCAGTTCTTC

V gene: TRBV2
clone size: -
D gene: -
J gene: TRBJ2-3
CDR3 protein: CASSKLQNTDTQYF
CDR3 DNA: TGTGCCAGCAGCAAATTACAGAACACAGATACGCAGTATTTT

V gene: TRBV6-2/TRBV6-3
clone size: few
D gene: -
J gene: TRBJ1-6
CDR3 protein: CASSLGARASAPLHF
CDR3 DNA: TGTGCCAGCAGTTTGGGGGCGCGGGCATCGGCACCCCTCCACTTT

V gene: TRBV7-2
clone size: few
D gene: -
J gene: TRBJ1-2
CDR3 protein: CASSFGTLVNYGYTF
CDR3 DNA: TGTGCCAGCAGCTTCGGGACACTCGTTAACTATGGCTACACCTTC

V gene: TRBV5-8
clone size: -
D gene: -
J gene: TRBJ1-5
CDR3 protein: CASSLGLNQPQHF
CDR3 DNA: TGTGCCAGCAGCTTGGGCCTAAATCAGCCCCAGCATTTT

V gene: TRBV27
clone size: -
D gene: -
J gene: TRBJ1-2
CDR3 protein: CASSTREGVYGYTF
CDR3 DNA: TGTGCCAGCAGCACCCGAGAGGGGGTTTATGGCTACACCTTC

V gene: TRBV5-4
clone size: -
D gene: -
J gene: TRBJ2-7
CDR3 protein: CASSLQGSGYEQYF
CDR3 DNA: TGTGCCAGCAGCTTGCAGGGTAGTGGCTACGAGCAGTACTTC

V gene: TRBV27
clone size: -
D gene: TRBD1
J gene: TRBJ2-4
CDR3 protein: CASMPGGSKNIQYF
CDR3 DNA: TGTGCCAGCATGCCAGGGGGCTCAAAAAACATTCAGTACTTC

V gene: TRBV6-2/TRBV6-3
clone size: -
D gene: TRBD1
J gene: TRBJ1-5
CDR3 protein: CASSRHGQGDNQPQHF
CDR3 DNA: TGTGCCAGCAGCCGACATGGACAGGGGGACAATCAGCCCCAGCATTTT